Listed here are 17 T cell receptor beta chains from one sample, sequenced in a study of PD-1 blockade in classical Hodgkin lymphoma. As for time point: cycle 4 day 1 (C4D1), after less than 7 weeks of nivolumab. All the patients suffered relapse after autologous stem cell transplantation, and brentuximab vedotin exposure differed. By magnetic negative selection, CD8+ T cells were isolated from the thawed PBMCs. Profiling relied on immunoSEQ multiplex PCR, and the TCRdb table lists in-frame clones only, not all of them. Of about 20,000 clones listed, approximately 80% are singletons. The starting material was CD8+ T cells from blood, obtained before the fourth cycle of nivolumab. These receptors all come from a human donor with classical Hodgkin lymphoma.

The chain joins TRBV13 to TRBJ1-1; D is perhaps TRBD1 (5 bases). V was trimmed by 6 bases and J by 4 bases, leaving 9 bases between them. Germline CDR1 is PRHDT and CDR2 is FYEKMQ (reference sequence). The CDR3 has 12 residues. The CDR3 sequence: CASRFGGTEAFF. CDR3 in DNA: TGTGCCAGCAGATTCGGGGGCACTGAAGCTTTCTTT.

The J gene is TRBJ2-1, the V gene TRBV29-1, with no clear D. CDR3 length equals 12 residues. Trimming removed 3 bases at V and 3 bases at J, with 6 bases between. Germline V gene lookup returns CDR1 SQVTM and CDR2 ANQGSEA. The CDR3 region has the DNA TGCAGCGTTGACGCCGACTACAATGAGCAGTTCTTC. It is translated as CSVDADYNEQFF.

There are a few counts of this clone. The chain joins TRBV9 to TRBJ1-6, with D tentatively TRBD1 (5 bases). The CDR3 is 14 amino acids. Germline lookup yields CDR1 SGDLS and CDR2 YYNGEE. The ends were cut back, 0 bases at V and 10 bases at J, with 11 bases in the middle. The CDR3 sequence: CASSVGRATSPLHF. DNA of the CDR3: TGTGCCAGCAGCGTAGGCAGGGCAACGTCACCCCTCCACTTT.

The chain couples TRBV23-1 to TRBJ1-3, with 11 positions matching TRBD1. TRBV23-1 is flagged as an ORF with uncertain function. The CDR3 extends over 19 amino acids. V dropped 4 bases and J dropped 1; count of bases not matched to a gene: 12. CDR3 amino acids: CASSLYRGQGAFSGNTIYF. CDR3 sequence (DNA): TGCGCCAGCAGTCTTTATAGAGGACAGGGGGCATTTTCTGGAAACACCATATATTTT.

The chain employs TRBV19 and TRBJ2-7, with D perhaps matching TRBD2 (6 bases). From germline, CDR1 is LNHDA and CDR2 SQIVND (reference sequence). This CDR3 is built from 14 residues. V lost 5 bases, J lost 4 bases, and 15 bases lay in between. The CDR3, as DNA: TGTGCCAGTAGTTTCGCCATCGGGGGTTACGAGCAGTACTTC. Its protein product is CASSFAIGGYEQYF.

The gene calls are TRBV11-2 and TRBJ1-2; 7 bases map to TRBD1. Trimming at V came to 1 base and at J to 5 bases, leaving 7 bases not matched to a gene. Germline V gene data show CDR1 as SGHAT and CDR2 as FQNNGV. The CDR3 has 15 amino acids. This CDR3 reads CASSLGLTGTYGYTF. The CDR3 nucleotides are TGTGCCAGCAGCTTAGGCCTGACAGGGACTTATGGCTACACCTTC.

This sequence joins TRBV7-7 and TRBJ2-1; D ambiguous. The CDR3 contains 14 residues. CDR1 is SSHAT, CDR2 FNYEAQ, per germline (reference sequence). Between the trimmed V and J ends, which lost 2 bases and 8 bases, there was a span of 13 bases. The CDR3 is CASSLNGFRDEQFF. The CDR3 DNA reads TGTGCCAGCAGCTTAAATGGGTTCCGGGATGAGCAGTTCTTC.

V usage is TRBV25-1 and J usage is TRBJ1-1; D gene ambiguous. Germline CDR1 MGHDK, CDR2 SYGVNS. V was cut by 5 bases and J by 0 bases, with 16 bases left in between. CDR3 size: 16 residues. This CDR3 is CASSSGVGLMNTEAFF. As DNA, the CDR3 is TGTGCCAGCAGTTCCGGGGTGGGCTTAATGAACACTGAAGCTTTCTTT.

The J gene is TRBJ2-7, the V gene TRBV2; D is unresolved. This CDR3 comprises 14 residues. Trimming removed 1 base from V and 0 bases from J, with 7 bases in between. Germline-derived CDR1 and CDR2 are SNHLY and FYNNEI. The CDR3 sequence: CASSEGPRSYEQYF. DNA for the CDR3: TGTGCCAGCAGTGAAGGACCCCGCTCCTACGAGCAGTACTTC. Full variable domain (remainder filled in from reference TRBV2 and TRBJ2-7): EPEVTQTPSHQVTQMGQEVILRCVPISNHLYFYWYRQILGQKVEFLVSFYNNEISEKSEIFDDQFSVERPDGSNFTLKIRSTKLEDSAMYFCASSEGPRSYEQYFGPGTRLTVT.

In its sample, this clone was seen a few times. The gene calls are TRBV2 and TRBJ1-6, with D perhaps TRBD1 (5 bases). The germline gives CDR1 SNHLY, CDR2 FYNNEI. The CDR3 has 13 residues. CDR3 sequence (DNA): TGTGCAGACTGGGGCGGATTAAATTCACCCCTCCACTTT. Protein: CADWGGLNSPLHF.

This clone was seen only a few times. The V gene is TRBV6-6, the J gene TRBJ2-7, with D perhaps TRBD2 (6 bases). CDR1 is MNHNY, CDR2 SVGAGI, per germline (reference sequence). Between the trimmed V and J ends, which lost 3 bases and 2 bases, there was a span of 11 bases. The CDR3 runs 14 residues. CDR3 residues: CASSYGLFTYEQYF. CDR3 nucleotide sequence: TGTGCCAGCAGTTATGGACTATTCACCTACGAGCAGTACTTC.

V gene TRBV6-4 combines with J gene TRBJ2-3; D might be TRBD2 (5 bases). The germline gives CDR1 MRHNA, CDR2 SNTAGT. Trimming cost V 3 bases and J 1 base, with 17 bases left between them. The CDR3 is 17 amino acids. The CDR3 reads CASSEQYGSPGTDTQYF. The CDR3 bases are TGTGCCAGCAGTGAGCAATATGGGAGTCCCGGCACAGATACGCAGTATTTT.

This clone was seen only a few times. The rearrangement links TRBV5-6 to TRBJ1-6; possible D gene TRBD1, 6 bases. Germline V CDR1 and CDR2: SGHDT, YYEEEE. Trimming removed 4 bases from V and 12 bases from J, with 17 bases in between. CDR3 size: 14 residues. CDR3 in DNA: TGTGCCAGCAGCCTGGGGGGGCCGCCGGGACCCCTCCACTTT. This sequence encodes CASSLGGPPGPLHF.

The chain couples TRBV4-1 to TRBJ2-1, with 14 bases matching TRBD2. This CDR3 is 16 amino acids long. Germline-derived CDR1 and CDR2 are MGHRA and YSYEKL. Trimming cost V 3 bases and J 7 bases; bases outside gene matches: 5. The DNA of the CDR3 is TGCGCCAGCAGCCAGTCCGGGACTAGCGGGGGTAATGAGCAGTTCTTC. Protein product: CASSQSGTSGGNEQFF.

The chain combines TRBV5-6 with TRBJ1-3; no firm D call. Germline CDR1 reads SGHDT; CDR2 reads YYEEEE. The CDR3 length is 14 residues. Trimming left V 2 bases short and J 0 bases short, with 6 bases between. The CDR3: CASSFPSSGNTIYF. The CDR3 coding sequence is TGTGCCAGCAGCTTTCCTAGCTCTGGAAACACCATATATTTT.

This sequence joins TRBV11-2 and TRBJ2-7, with 11 bases that match TRBD2. This CDR3 spans 13 amino acids. V was clipped by 5 bases and J by 4 bases; unmatched bases: 1. Germline values: CDR1 SGHAT, CDR2 FQNNGV. The CDR3 coding sequence is TGTGCCAGCAGCGTAGCGGGGGGGTACGAGCAGTACTTC. As protein: CASSVAGGYEQYF.

This clone has just one count. This chain connects TRBV6-5 to TRBJ2-7, with 8 bases identical to TRBD1. There are 14 residues in the CDR3. In germline, CDR1 is MNHEY, CDR2 SVGAGI. V lost 2 bases to trimming and J lost 5 bases; unmatched junction nucleotides: 5. CDR3 sequence (DNA): TGTGCCAGCAGTTACCGCGGGACAGGTAACGAGCAGTACTTC. This translates into CASSYRGTGNEQYF.